A few counts support the clone carrying this TCR beta chain. The data are from a study of identical twins. The CDR3 sequence is 13 residues long. Trimming left V 7 bases short and J 0 bases short, with 12 bases between. CDR1 is SQVTM and CDR2 is ANQGSEA in the germline V gene. TCRdb reanalysed the 5' RACE reads using MiXCR and keeps one entry per CDR3 protein. The profile shows hundreds of thousands of distinct CDR3 sequences, 21% of them singletons. The sample was also reused in another study, on T cells expressing NK-cell markers.

Sequencing input: PBMCs. The clonotype originates from a woman aged 18-30 years in good health. The chain carries TRBV29-1 and TRBJ1-2; D is undetermined. In DNA form, the CDR3 reads TGCAGCGCTCTTCGGGCATCTAACTATGGCTACACCTTC. The encoded protein is CSALRASNYGYTF. The entire variable domain, with the rest obtained from reference TRBV29-1 and TRBJ1-2, is as follows: SAVISQKPSRDICQRGTSLTIQCQVDSQVTMMFWYRQQPGQSLTLIATANQGSEATYESGFVIDKFPISRPNLTFSTLTVSNMSPEDSSIYLCSALRASNYGYTFGSGTRLTVV.